Below, one TCR beta chain is given with its context. What it binds is not known. One junction end does not reproduce the germline sequence, and a read error may be involved. This sample is part of a study of blood T cells in healthy people across ages. Study in general: Per every two T cells, about one barcoded beta molecule was captured by template switching. Study observations and caveats: Older age coincided with a roughly linear decline in TCR beta diversity per million T cells.

The germline CDR1 and CDR2 sequences are SGHVS and FNYEAQ. This CDR3 contains 18 residues. A second 7 to 11 cycle PCR used barcoded and J-beta primers. One entry per CDR3 protein results from TCRdb running MiXCR on the 5' RACE reads. The table lists some 920,000 distinct CDR3 sequences, about 51% of them singletons, with over 20% in the top ten. The material sequenced was blood. The source of this sequence is a woman aged 55-69 years in good health. The rearrangement joins TRBV7-6 to TRBJ2-1; tentatively, D is TRBD2 (6 bases). The end of the DNA aligns better with TRBJ2-7, so the J call may be wrong. This CDR3 is CAGSLYSGSGPTYNEQYF. CDR3 sequence (DNA): TGTGCCGGCAGCTTATATAGTGGTAGCGGCCCTACCTACAATGAGCAGTACTTC.